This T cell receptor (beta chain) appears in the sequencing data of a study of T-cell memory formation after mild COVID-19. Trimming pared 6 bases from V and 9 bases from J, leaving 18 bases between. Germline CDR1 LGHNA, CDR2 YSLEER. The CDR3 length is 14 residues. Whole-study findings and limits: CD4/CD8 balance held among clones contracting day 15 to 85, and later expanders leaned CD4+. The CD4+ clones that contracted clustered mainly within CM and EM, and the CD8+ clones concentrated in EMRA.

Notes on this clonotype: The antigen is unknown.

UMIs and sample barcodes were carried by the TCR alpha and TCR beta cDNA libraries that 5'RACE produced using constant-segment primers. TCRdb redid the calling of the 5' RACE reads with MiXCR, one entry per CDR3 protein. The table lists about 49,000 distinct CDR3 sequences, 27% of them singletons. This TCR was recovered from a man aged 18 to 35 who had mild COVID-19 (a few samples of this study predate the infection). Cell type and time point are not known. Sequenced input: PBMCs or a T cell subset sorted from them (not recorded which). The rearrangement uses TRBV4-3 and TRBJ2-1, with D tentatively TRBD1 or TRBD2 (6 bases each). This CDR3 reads CASRSGVGGSEQFF. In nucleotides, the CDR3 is TGCGCCAGCAGGTCAGGTGTGGGGGGCAGTGAGCAGTTCTTC.